This is a list of T cell receptor beta chains from one sample in a study of T cell repertoires in cytomegalovirus infection. TCRdb ran MiXCR on the reads and lists one entry per CDR3 protein. The data show around 320,000 distinct CDR3 sequences, more than 8% seen once. Sequences were obtained from PBMCs. The source of these receptors is a human donor in good health (CMV status not recorded). Some clones in this sample may be carry-over from other donors' samples. Both conserved end residues are part of each CDR3. Each record gives: D gene, J gene, V gene, CDR3 protein. D genes are given only for firm matches.

D gene: NA; J gene: TRBJ1-1; V gene: TRBV7-2; CDR3 protein: CASSLGHAGVGTEAFF
D gene: NA; J gene: TRBJ1-1; V gene: TRBV20-1; CDR3 protein: CSARVRLPGTEAFF
D gene: NA; J gene: TRBJ1-5; V gene: TRBV6-6; CDR3 protein: CASSPTSRNSNQPQHF
D gene: TRBD1; J gene: TRBJ1-6; V gene: TRBV7-3; CDR3 protein: CASSRGQGRSPLHF
D gene: NA; J gene: TRBJ2-5; V gene: TRBV9; CDR3 protein: CASSPGGSAQETQYF
D gene: NA; J gene: TRBJ2-1; V gene: TRBV7-7; CDR3 protein: CASSPGPDQYNEQFF
D gene: NA; J gene: TRBJ2-5; V gene: TRBV11-2; CDR3 protein: CASSSLAGLETQYF
D gene: TRBD1; J gene: TRBJ1-5; V gene: TRBV20-1; CDR3 protein: CSAYSSGGQPQHF
D gene: TRBD1; J gene: TRBJ1-1; V gene: TRBV7-2; CDR3 protein: CASSGQGHTEAFF
D gene: NA; J gene: TRBJ2-7; V gene: TRBV7-9; CDR3 protein: CASSLNFHEQYF
D gene: TRBD1; J gene: TRBJ1-5; V gene: TRBV19; CDR3 protein: CASSIFTTGEQPQHF
D gene: NA; J gene: TRBJ1-5; V gene: TRBV20-1; CDR3 protein: CSASNQGKKPQHF
D gene: NA; J gene: TRBJ2-7; V gene: TRBV7-3; CDR3 protein: CASSLMGGSGTYEQYF
D gene: NA; J gene: TRBJ2-7; V gene: TRBV7-2; CDR3 protein: CVSGRSGSSYEQYF
D gene: NA; J gene: TRBJ1-5; V gene: TRBV7-6; CDR3 protein: CASSPYQPQHF
D gene: NA; J gene: TRBJ1-2; V gene: TRBV7-8; CDR3 protein: CASSLVPGARGGGYTF
D gene: NA; J gene: TRBJ2-7; V gene: TRBV27; CDR3 protein: CASSARTGEQYF
D gene: NA; J gene: TRBJ2-7; V gene: TRBV20-1; CDR3 protein: CSAGDASYEQYF
D gene: NA; J gene: TRBJ1-6; V gene: TRBV23-1; CDR3 protein: CASSPQGSHRSAHNSPLHF
D gene: NA; J gene: TRBJ2-7; V gene: TRBV6-1; CDR3 protein: CASTKVDRGAEQYF
D gene: TRBD1; J gene: TRBJ2-7; V gene: TRBV7-9; CDR3 protein: CASSPLDRGTYEQYF
D gene: NA; J gene: TRBJ1-5; V gene: TRBV7-8; CDR3 protein: CASSPWRGNQPQHF
D gene: NA; J gene: TRBJ2-3; V gene: TRBV20-1; CDR3 protein: CRATKGRAASTDTQYF
D gene: TRBD1; J gene: TRBJ2-4; V gene: TRBV7-2; CDR3 protein: CASSPGTGAIQYF
D gene: TRBD1; J gene: TRBJ2-7; V gene: TRBV4-3; CDR3 protein: CASSQGRQGYEQYF
D gene: NA; J gene: TRBJ2-5; V gene: TRBV29-1; CDR3 protein: CSVEDPGETQYF
D gene: NA; J gene: TRBJ2-3; V gene: TRBV4-1; CDR3 protein: CASSQRSTDTQYF
D gene: TRBD1; J gene: TRBJ2-7; V gene: TRBV7-8; CDR3 protein: CASSLPPQGAYEQYF
D gene: NA; J gene: TRBJ1-4; V gene: TRBV7-6; CDR3 protein: CASARVNGEKLFF
D gene: TRBD1; J gene: TRBJ1-2; V gene: TRBV7-8; CDR3 protein: CASSLRDREDGIYGYTF
D gene: NA; J gene: TRBJ2-2; V gene: TRBV28; CDR3 protein: CASSLNRNTGELFF
D gene: NA; J gene: TRBJ2-7; V gene: TRBV2; CDR3 protein: CASRPSGVEQYF
D gene: TRBD2; J gene: TRBJ2-3; V gene: TRBV27; CDR3 protein: CASSSSGRSPSTDTQYF
D gene: NA; J gene: TRBJ1-5; V gene: TRBV28; CDR3 protein: CASSLGQRGQPQHF
D gene: TRBD2; J gene: TRBJ2-2; V gene: TRBV11-1; CDR3 protein: CASSSRLAGLTGELFF
D gene: NA; J gene: TRBJ2-7; V gene: TRBV4-1; CDR3 protein: CASSQENGEYNEQYF
D gene: TRBD1; J gene: TRBJ2-1; V gene: TRBV7-2; CDR3 protein: CASSLARQGAGEQFF
D gene: NA; J gene: TRBJ1-1; V gene: TRBV6-2/TRBV6-3; CDR3 protein: CASSRTEGNTEAFF
D gene: NA; J gene: TRBJ1-4; V gene: TRBV20-1; CDR3 protein: CSANRLSMEKLFF
D gene: TRBD2; J gene: TRBJ2-7; V gene: TRBV7-2; CDR3 protein: CASSFGDYRSYEQYF
D gene: NA; J gene: TRBJ2-1; V gene: TRBV12-3/TRBV12-4; CDR3 protein: CASTRGAGHNEQFF
D gene: NA; J gene: TRBJ1-6; V gene: TRBV20-1; CDR3 protein: CSARDLAGPVRASSYNSPLHF
D gene: NA; J gene: TRBJ1-1; V gene: TRBV7-9; CDR3 protein: CASSSSGGATEAFF
D gene: TRBD1; J gene: TRBJ1-1; V gene: TRBV7-2; CDR3 protein: CASSSTGTHTKAFF
D gene: TRBD1; J gene: TRBJ1-2; V gene: TRBV7-2; CDR3 protein: CASSTRQGQANYGYTF
D gene: NA; J gene: TRBJ2-7; V gene: TRBV30; CDR3 protein: CAWSVGTPYEQYF
D gene: NA; J gene: TRBJ1-1; V gene: TRBV6-6; CDR3 protein: CASSYPGEVLEAFF
D gene: TRBD1; J gene: TRBJ2-7; V gene: TRBV7-2; CDR3 protein: CASSLDRVAEQYF
D gene: NA; J gene: TRBJ2-2; V gene: TRBV14; CDR3 protein: CASSQDGDRRTGELFF
D gene: NA; J gene: TRBJ1-1; V gene: TRBV19; CDR3 protein: CASALQGTAFF
D gene: TRBD1; J gene: TRBJ2-1; V gene: TRBV4-1; CDR3 protein: CASSRRQGVYNEQFF
D gene: TRBD1; J gene: TRBJ2-3; V gene: TRBV19; CDR3 protein: CATWDRATDTQYF
D gene: NA; J gene: TRBJ1-5; V gene: TRBV12-3/TRBV12-4; CDR3 protein: CASSVRRGFHQPQHF
D gene: NA; J gene: TRBJ2-1; V gene: TRBV15; CDR3 protein: CATSVDNYNEQFF
D gene: NA; J gene: TRBJ2-2; V gene: TRBV28; CDR3 protein: CASSLFARELFF
D gene: NA; J gene: TRBJ2-1; V gene: TRBV5-1; CDR3 protein: CASSLDRSSLPYNEQFF
D gene: NA; J gene: TRBJ1-1; V gene: TRBV4-2; CDR3 protein: CASSQDERGTNTEAFF
D gene: NA; J gene: TRBJ2-2; V gene: TRBV4-3; CDR3 protein: CASSQGGHNTGELFF
D gene: TRBD2; J gene: TRBJ2-1; V gene: TRBV6-2/TRBV6-3; CDR3 protein: CASRSAGDYYNEQFF
D gene: NA; J gene: TRBJ2-7; V gene: TRBV20-1; CDR3 protein: CSAKGQGIYEQYF